A single sample is the source of the 6 T cell receptor beta chains below, sequenced in a study of CD8+CD57+ T cells in acquired aplastic anemia. CDR3 and TCR beta VDJ profiling relied on a genomic DNA template. MiXCR, applied by TCRdb to the reads, yields one record per CDR3 protein. The sample includes 150,000 to 200,000 distinct CDR3 sequences, under 55% of them seen just once. Sequencing used sorted CD4+, CD8+, or CD8+CD57+ T cells (not recorded which) from PBMCs. The source is a human donor in good health.

The V call is TRBV9, the J call TRBJ2-7, with 7 bases matching TRBD2. The germline V gene has CDR1 SGDLS and CDR2 YYNGEE. This CDR3 contains 15 residues. V shed 2 bases and J 2 bases; nucleotides not matched to a gene: 7. As DNA, the CDR3 is TGTGCCAGCAGCGTTGTACCAGCGGGGCCCTACGAGCAGTACTTC. Translation: CASSVVPAGPYEQYF.

The chain has TRBV20-1 and TRBJ1-2; no reliable D call. The CDR3 covers 15 residues. Trimming pared 6 bases from V and 3 bases from J, leaving 20 bases between. Germline CDR1 reads DFQATT; CDR2 reads SNEGSKA (reference sequence). The CDR3 region has the DNA TGCAGTGCCTCTATTGAACGGATGAAGCACTATGGCTACACCTTC. Its protein is CSASIERMKHYGYTF.

DNA for the CDR3: TGCAGCGTTGAGGCCCGGGACACCACTGAAGCTTTCTTT. Protein sequence: CSVEARDTTEAFF. The chain has TRBV29-1 and TRBJ1-1, with D perhaps matching TRBD1 (6 bases). Trimming stripped 3 bases from V and 4 bases from J, with 12 bases between. Germline V gene lookup returns CDR1 SQVTM and CDR2 ANQGSEA. The CDR3 loop spans 13 amino acids.

This clonotype was seen repeatedly, ten times or more. This sequence joins TRBV3-1 and TRBJ2-2; D remains unclear. Trimming shortened V by 4 bases and J by 4 bases, and 4 bases separated the two germline ends. The CDR3 covers 12 residues. Germline CDR1 and CDR2: LGHDT and YNNKEL (reference sequence). Here the CDR3 DNA reads TGTGCCAGCAGCCGGGGCACCGGGGAGCTGTTTTTT. Translated, it gives CASSRGTGELFF.

This clonotype was picked up many times. This chain links TRBV12-3 or TRBV12-4 with TRBJ2-1; D may match TRBD1 or TRBD2 (5 bases each). This CDR3 region has 14 residues. Trimming removed 3 bases from V and 4 bases from J, with 10 bases in between. Written as DNA, the CDR3 is TGTGCCAGCAGTTTGCCGGGGCCGTACAATGAGCAGTTCTTC. This translates into CASSLPGPYNEQFF.

Notes on this clonotype: An end of the junction differs from the germline gene, which may be a read error. V usage is TRBV15 and J usage is TRBJ2-5; D is possibly TRBD2 (5 bases). Germline V gene sequence: CDR1 LNHNV, CDR2 YYDKDF (reference sequence). CDR3 length: 13 amino acids. CDR3 in amino acids: CAISREGRETQYF. The CDR3 coding sequence is TGTGCCATCAGCAGAGAGGGTCGGGAGACCCAGTACTTC. Based on the CDR3 plus reference TRBV15 and TRBJ2-5, the full variable domain is DAMVIQNPRYQVTQFGKPVTLSCSQTLNHNVMYWYQQKSSQAPKLLFHYYDKDFNNEADTPDNFQSRRPNTSFCFLDIRSPGLGDTAMYLCAISREGRETQYFGPGTRLLVL.